This T cell receptor (beta chain) emerged from a study of CD8 T cells in Susac syndrome. Findings and caveats of the study: The CD4+ T cell repertoires in Susac syndrome did not show any clonal expansion.

RNA amounts of 0.5 to 1 ug underwent reverse transcription with random hexamers. TCRdb used MiXCR to reprocess the immunoSEQ multiplex PCR reads, holding one entry per CDR3 protein. The sample records 150,000 to 200,000 distinct CDR3 sequences, approximately 94% being singletons. The CDR3 runs to 12 residues. V shed 6 bases and J 4 bases; nucleotides not matched to a gene: 0. Per germline, CDR1 MNHEY and CDR2 SVGEGT. Worth noting for this clonotype: Its target is unknown.

The source material was CD4+ T cells from PBMCs. The chain employs TRBV6-2 or TRBV6-3 and TRBJ1-1, with 9 bases fitting TRBD1. This sequence was found in a human donor with Susac syndrome. CDR3 coding DNA: TGTGCCAGCAGGACAGGGGGCACTGAAGCTTTCTTT. Translating gives CASRTGGTEAFF.